The clone carrying this T cell receptor beta chain was observed at least ten times. Its target is not known. Naive CD8 T cells were picked out by sorting for CD8+CD4-CCR7+CD45RA+. Trimming removed 0 bases at V and 5 bases at J, with 7 bases between. The germline V gene has CDR1 LGHNA and CDR2 YSLEER. This CDR3 comprises 14 residues. As previously described, bulk TCR libraries were made using listed TCR primers. TCRdb passed the PCR reads through MiXCR, listing each CDR3 protein once. Of about 640,000 distinct CDR3 sequences listed, about 20% are singletons. The data were obtained in a study of molecular identifiers for immune sequencing clone quantification. The study, taken as a whole, reports: Jurkat TCR RNA that was spiked in from one cell was reportedly detectable among one million naive cells. Identical TCR molecules sharing a barcode could underestimate highly expanded clone sizes.

The sequence was collected from a human donor in good health. Some libraries in this study had Jurkat cell RNA spiked in. Sequenced: naive CD8+ T cells from blood, with Jurkat cell RNA spiked in. Subset: FACS-sorted CD8+CD4-CCR7+CD45RA+ naive T cells. This sequence joins TRBV4-3 and TRBJ2-2; no firm D call. The CDR3 is CASSQDVGTGELFF. In DNA form, the CDR3 reads TGCGCCAGCAGCCAAGATGTAGGGACCGGGGAGCTGTTTTTT.